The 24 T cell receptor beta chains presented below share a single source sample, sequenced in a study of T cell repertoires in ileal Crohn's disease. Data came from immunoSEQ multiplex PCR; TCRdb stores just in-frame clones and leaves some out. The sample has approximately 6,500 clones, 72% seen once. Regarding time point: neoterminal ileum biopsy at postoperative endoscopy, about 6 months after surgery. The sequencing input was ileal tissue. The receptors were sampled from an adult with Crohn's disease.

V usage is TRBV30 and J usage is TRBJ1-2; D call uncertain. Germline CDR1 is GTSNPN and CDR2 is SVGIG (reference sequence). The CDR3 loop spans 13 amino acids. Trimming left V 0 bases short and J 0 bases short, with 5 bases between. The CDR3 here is CAWSVPSNYGYTF. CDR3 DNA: TGTGCCTGGAGTGTCCCCTCTAACTATGGCTACACCTTC.

The CDR3 sequence is CASSRQGEYGYTF. The DNA for the CDR3 is TGCGCCAGCAGCCGTCAGGGGGAGTATGGCTACACCTTC. This chain uses TRBV5-1 with TRBJ1-2, with 7 bases lining up with TRBD1. The germline V gene has CDR1 SGHRS and CDR2 YFSETQ. The CDR3 runs 13 residues. Unmatched junction bases numbered 5, after V lost 4 bases and J lost 5 bases.

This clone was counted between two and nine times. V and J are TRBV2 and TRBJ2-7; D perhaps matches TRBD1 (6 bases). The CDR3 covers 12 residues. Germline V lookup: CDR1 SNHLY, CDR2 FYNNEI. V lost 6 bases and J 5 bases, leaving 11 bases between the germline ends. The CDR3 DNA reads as TGTGCCAGCAGCGGGACAAGCCACGAGCAGTACTTC. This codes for CASSGTSHEQYF.

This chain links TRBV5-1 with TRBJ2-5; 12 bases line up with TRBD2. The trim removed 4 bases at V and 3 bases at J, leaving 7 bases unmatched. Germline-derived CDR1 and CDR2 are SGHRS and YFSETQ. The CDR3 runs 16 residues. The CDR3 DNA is TGCGCCAGCAGCCTGCAGGCTAGCGGGGGGGAAGAGACCCAGTACTTC. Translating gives CASSLQASGGEETQYF.

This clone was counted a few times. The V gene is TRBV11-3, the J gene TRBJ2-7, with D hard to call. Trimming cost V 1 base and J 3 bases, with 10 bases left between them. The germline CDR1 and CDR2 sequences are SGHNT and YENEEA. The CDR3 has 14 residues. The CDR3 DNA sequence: TGTGCCAGCAGCTTAGGCCCCTCCAGCTACGAGCAGTACTTC. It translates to CASSLGPSSYEQYF.

CDR3: CASSLFGGKGYEQYF. In DNA form, the CDR3 reads TGTGCCAGCAGCTTATTCGGGGGAAAGGGCTACGAGCAGTACTTC. The chain employs TRBV7-3 and TRBJ2-7; D possibly corresponds to TRBD2 (6 bases). Trimming removed 2 bases from V and 3 bases from J, with 14 bases in between. The CDR3 is made up of 15 amino acids. Per germline, CDR1 SGHTA and CDR2 FQGTGA.

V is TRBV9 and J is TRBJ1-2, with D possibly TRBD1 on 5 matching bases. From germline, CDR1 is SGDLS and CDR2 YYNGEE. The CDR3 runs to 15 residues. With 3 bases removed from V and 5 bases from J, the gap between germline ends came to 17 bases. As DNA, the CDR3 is TGTGCCAGCAGCGGCGACGCAGGGAATGGGTATGGCTACACCTTC. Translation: CASSGDAGNGYGYTF. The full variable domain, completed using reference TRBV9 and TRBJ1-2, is DSGVTQTPKHLITATGQRVTLRCSPRSGDLSVYWYQQSLDQGLQFLIQYYNGEERAKGNILERFSAQQFPDLHSELNLSSLELGDSALYFCASSGDAGNGYGYTFGSGTRLTVV.

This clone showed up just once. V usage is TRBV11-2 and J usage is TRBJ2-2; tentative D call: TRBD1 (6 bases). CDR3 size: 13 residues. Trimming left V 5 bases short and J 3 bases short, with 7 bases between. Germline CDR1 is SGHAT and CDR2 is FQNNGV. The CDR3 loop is CASSNRDTGELFF. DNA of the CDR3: TGTGCCAGCAGCAACAGGGACACCGGGGAGCTGTTTTTT.

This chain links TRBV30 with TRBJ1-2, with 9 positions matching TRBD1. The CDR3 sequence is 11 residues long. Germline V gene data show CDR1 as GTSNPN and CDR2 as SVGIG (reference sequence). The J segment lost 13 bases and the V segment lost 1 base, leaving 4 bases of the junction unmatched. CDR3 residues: CAWSGGGQGTF. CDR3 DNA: TGTGCCTGGAGTGGGGGGGGACAGGGCACCTTC.

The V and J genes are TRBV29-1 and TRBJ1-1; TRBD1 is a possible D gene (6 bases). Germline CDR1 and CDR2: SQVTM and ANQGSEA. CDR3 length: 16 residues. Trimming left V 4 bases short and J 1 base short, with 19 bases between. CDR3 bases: TGCAGCGTTGGGGGGCCGACCGATAGAAGGAACACTGAAGCTTTCTTT. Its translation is CSVGGPTDRRNTEAFF.

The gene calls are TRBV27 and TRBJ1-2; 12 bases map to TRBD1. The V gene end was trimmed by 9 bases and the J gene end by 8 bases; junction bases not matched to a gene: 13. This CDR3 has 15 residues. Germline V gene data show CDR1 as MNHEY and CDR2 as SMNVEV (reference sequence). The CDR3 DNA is TGTGCCAGACCTACGCCAGGGACAGGGGGCGTCGGCTACACCTTC. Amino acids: CARPTPGTGGVGYTF.

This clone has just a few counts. CDR3 residues: CSVTVSNYNEQFF. Written as DNA, the CDR3 is TGCAGCGTTACAGTTAGTAACTACAATGAGCAGTTCTTC. The chain uses TRBV29-1 and TRBJ2-1; D ambiguous. Per the germline V gene, CDR1 is SQVTM and CDR2 is ANQGSEA. The V and J ends lost 5 bases and 3 bases respectively, with 11 bases between them. The CDR3 consists of 13 residues.

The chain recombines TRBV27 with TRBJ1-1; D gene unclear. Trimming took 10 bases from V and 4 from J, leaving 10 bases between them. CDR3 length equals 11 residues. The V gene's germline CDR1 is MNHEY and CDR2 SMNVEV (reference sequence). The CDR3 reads CATLSPTEAFF. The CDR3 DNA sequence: TGTGCCACTCTCTCCCCCACTGAAGCTTTCTTT.

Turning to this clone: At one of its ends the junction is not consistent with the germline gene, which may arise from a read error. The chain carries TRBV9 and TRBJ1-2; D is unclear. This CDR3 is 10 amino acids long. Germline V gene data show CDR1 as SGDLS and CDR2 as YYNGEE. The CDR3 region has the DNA TGTGCCAGCGGCGACTATGGCTACACCTTT. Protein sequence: CASGDYGYTF. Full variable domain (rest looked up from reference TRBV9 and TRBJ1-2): DSGVTQTPKHLITATGQRVTLRCSPRSGDLSVYWYQQSLDQGLQFLIQYYNGEERAKGNILERFSAQQFPDLHSELNLSSLELGDSALYFCASGDYGYTFGSGTRLTVV.

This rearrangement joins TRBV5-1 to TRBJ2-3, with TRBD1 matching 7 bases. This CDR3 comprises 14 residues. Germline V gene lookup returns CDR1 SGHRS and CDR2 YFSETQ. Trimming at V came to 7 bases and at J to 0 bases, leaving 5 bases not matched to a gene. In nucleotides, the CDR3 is TGCGCCAGCGGACAACAGGGGAGCACAGATACGCAGTATTTT. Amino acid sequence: CASGQQGSTDTQYF.

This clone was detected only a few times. The CDR3 is CATTLGGRDQPQHF. The CDR3 DNA is TGTGCCACCACCCTGGGGGGGCGCGACCAGCCCCAGCATTTT. The V call is TRBV15, the J call TRBJ1-5; possibly TRBD1 for D (6 bases). The CDR3 extends over 14 amino acids. The germline CDR1 and CDR2 sequences are LNHNV and YYDKDF (reference sequence). The V end was cut by 7 bases, the J end by 7 bases, with 17 bases between. Full variable domain (missing parts from reference TRBV15 and TRBJ1-5): DAMVIQNPRYQVTQFGKPVTLSCSQTLNHNVMYWYQQKSSQAPKLLFHYYDKDFNNEADTPDNFQSRRPNTSFCFLDIRSPGLGDTAMYLCATTLGGRDQPQHFGDGTRLSIL.

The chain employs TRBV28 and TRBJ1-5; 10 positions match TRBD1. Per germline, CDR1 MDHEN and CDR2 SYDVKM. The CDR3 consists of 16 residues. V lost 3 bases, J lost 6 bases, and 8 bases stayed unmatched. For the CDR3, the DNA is TGTGCCAGCAGTTTGGGCCGGGACAGGGGAGGTCAGCCCCAGCATTTT. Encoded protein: CASSLGRDRGGQPQHF.

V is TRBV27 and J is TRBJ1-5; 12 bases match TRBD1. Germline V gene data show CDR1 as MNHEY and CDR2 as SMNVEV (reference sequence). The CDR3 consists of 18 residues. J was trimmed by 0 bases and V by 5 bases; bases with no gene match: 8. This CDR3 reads CASSAGTGGPNSNQPQHF. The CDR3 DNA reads TGTGCCAGCAGTGCCGGGACAGGGGGCCCGAATAGCAATCAGCCCCAGCATTTT.

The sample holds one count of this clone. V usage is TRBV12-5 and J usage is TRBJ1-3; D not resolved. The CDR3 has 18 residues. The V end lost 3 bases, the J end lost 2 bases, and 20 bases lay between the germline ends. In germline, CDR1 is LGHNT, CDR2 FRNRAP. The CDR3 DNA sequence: TGTGCTAGTGGTTTTGAGTTGGAGGCCGCGGGAGCTGGAAACACCATATATTTT. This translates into CASGFELEAAGAGNTIYF.

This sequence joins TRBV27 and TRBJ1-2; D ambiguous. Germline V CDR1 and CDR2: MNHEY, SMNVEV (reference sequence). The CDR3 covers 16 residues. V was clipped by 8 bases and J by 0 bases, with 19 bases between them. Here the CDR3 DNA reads TGTGCCAGCTGCCTCCCTTACGTACAGCCTAACTATGGCTACACCTTC. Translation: CASCLPYVQPNYGYTF.

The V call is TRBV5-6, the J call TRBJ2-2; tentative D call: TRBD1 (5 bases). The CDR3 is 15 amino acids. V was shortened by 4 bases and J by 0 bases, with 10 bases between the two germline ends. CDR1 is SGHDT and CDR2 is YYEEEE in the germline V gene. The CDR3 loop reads CASSVVGPNTGELFF. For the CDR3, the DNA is TGTGCCAGCAGCGTAGTGGGGCCGAACACCGGGGAGCTGTTTTTT.

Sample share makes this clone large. CDR3 amino acids: CASSLAGQGATNEKLFF. For the CDR3, the DNA is TGTGCCAGCAGCTTAGCCGGACAGGGGGCAACTAATGAAAAACTGTTTTTT. The chain combines TRBV5-6 with TRBJ1-4, with 10 bases identical to TRBD1. The J segment lost 0 bases and the V segment lost 2 bases, leaving 4 bases of the junction unmatched. The V gene's germline CDR1 is SGHDT and CDR2 YYEEEE. The CDR3 consists of 17 residues.

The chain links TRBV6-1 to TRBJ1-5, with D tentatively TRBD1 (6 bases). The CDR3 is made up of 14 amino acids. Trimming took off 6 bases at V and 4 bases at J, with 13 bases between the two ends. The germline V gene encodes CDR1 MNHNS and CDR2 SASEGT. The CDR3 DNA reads TGTGCCAGCAGCCTAACCACAGGGAATCAGCCCCAGCATTTT. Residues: CASSLTTGNQPQHF.

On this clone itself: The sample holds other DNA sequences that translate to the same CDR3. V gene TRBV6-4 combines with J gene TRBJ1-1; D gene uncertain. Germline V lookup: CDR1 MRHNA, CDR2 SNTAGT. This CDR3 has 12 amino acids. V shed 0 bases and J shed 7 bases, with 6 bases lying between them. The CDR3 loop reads CASSDSTGEAFF. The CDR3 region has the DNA TGTGCCAGCAGTGACTCTACCGGTGAAGCTTTCTTT.